This T cell receptor beta chain was retrieved from a study of lymphopenia after photon versus proton radiotherapy. Study-level findings and limits: In patients who died, overall survival fell as post-nadir TCR diversity dropped more. Better survival with proton therapy was suggested as possible, not demonstrated. Post-nadir diversity loss with photons came from oligoclonal expansion, particularly CD8+ Temra cells. Photon-treated patients lost naive T cells and TCR diversity; proton-treated stayed stable.

As concerns this clone: Its specificity is unknown.

CDR1 and CDR2 from the germline V gene are KGHSH and LQKENI. This CDR3 region has 20 residues. Trimming removed 3 bases at V and 0 bases at J, with 21 bases between. Assay: immunoSEQ multiplex PCR; the TCRdb copy retains only in-frame clones and omits some. The table includes about 65,000 clones, about 87% detected once. The chain combines TRBV18 with TRBJ2-6; D gene uncertain. This material consisted of peripheral blood, taken from a patient treated with proton-based radiotherapy. This sequence originates from a man older than 75 with esophageal cancer. CDR3 bases: TGTGCCAGCTCACCCAACCGAGTCCGGGTCGGAAGCTCTGGGGCCAACGTCCTGACTTTC. It yields the protein CASSPNRVRVGSSGANVLTF.